The clone carrying this T cell receptor beta chain was detected ten times or more. The antigen remains undetermined. V gave up 8 bases and J gave up 6 bases, with 17 bases separating them. From germline, CDR1 is SNHLY and CDR2 FYNNEI. This CDR3 is 14 amino acids long. Amplified TCR beta CDR3 regions came from RNA transcripts. HTBI primers were used for first-round RT-PCR of the TCR CDR3. TCRdb re-called the multiplex PCR reads with MiXCR, one entry per CDR3 protein. Of roughly 290,000 distinct CDR3 sequences in the sample, over 15% were seen once. This sample was included in a study of T cells in Graves' hyperthyroidism and ophthalmopathy. Turning to the study itself: Once the initial diagnosis was made, peripheral blood was obtained before any treatment.

General study points: Most expanded thyroid clonotypes above 0.001 recurred in blood.

Diagnostic decisions used clinical symptoms, serum thyroxine and TRAb, thyroid ultrasound and orbital computed tomography. The authors took PBMCs from 7.5 to 10 ml fresh peripheral blood. The specimen sequenced was blood. The rearrangement uses TRBV2 and TRBJ2-1; D perhaps matches TRBD2 (6 bases). The source of this sequence is a woman aged 55-70 years with Graves' ophthalmopathy. CDR3 amino acids: CASWFAGRGNEQFF. The CDR3 coding sequence is TGTGCCAGCTGGTTTGCGGGACGGGGCAATGAGCAGTTCTTC.